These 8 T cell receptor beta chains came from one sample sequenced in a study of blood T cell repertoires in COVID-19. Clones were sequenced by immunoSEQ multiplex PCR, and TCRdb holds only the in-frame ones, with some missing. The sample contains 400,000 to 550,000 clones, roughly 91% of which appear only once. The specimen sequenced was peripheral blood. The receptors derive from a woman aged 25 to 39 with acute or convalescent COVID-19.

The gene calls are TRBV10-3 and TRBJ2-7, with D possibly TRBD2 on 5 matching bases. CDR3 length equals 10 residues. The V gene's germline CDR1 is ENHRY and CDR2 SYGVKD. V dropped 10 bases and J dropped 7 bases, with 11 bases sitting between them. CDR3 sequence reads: CATGKLEQYF. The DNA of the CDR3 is TGTGCCACGGGGAAATTGGAGCAGTACTTC.

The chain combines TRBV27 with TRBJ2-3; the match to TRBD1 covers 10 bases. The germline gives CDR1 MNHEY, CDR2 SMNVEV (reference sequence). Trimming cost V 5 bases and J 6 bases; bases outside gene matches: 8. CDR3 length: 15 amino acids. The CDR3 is CASSLTGTGADTQYF. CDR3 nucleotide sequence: TGTGCCAGCAGTCTGACCGGGACAGGGGCGGATACGCAGTATTTT.

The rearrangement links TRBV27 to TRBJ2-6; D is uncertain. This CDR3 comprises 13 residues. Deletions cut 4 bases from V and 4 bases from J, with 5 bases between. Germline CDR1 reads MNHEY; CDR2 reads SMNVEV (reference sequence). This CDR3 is CASSSVGANVLTF. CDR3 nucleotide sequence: TGTGCCAGCAGTTCGGTGGGGGCCAACGTCCTGACTTTC.

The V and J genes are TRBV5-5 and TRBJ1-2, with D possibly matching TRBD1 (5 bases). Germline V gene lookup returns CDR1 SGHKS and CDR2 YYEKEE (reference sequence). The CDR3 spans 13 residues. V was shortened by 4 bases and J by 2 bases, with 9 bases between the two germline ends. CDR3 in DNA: TGTGCCAGCAGCGTGGACACCAACTATGGCTACACCTTC. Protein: CASSVDTNYGYTF.

The CDR3 sequence: CASSSPRGDTGELFF. As DNA, the CDR3 is TGTGCCAGCAGTTCCCCTCGCGGGGACACCGGGGAGCTGTTTTTT. J is TRBJ2-2 and V is TRBV27, with D tentatively TRBD2 (6 bases). The CDR3 is made up of 15 amino acids. Germline values: CDR1 MNHEY, CDR2 SMNVEV (reference sequence). Trimming pared 4 bases from V and 3 bases from J, leaving 12 bases between.

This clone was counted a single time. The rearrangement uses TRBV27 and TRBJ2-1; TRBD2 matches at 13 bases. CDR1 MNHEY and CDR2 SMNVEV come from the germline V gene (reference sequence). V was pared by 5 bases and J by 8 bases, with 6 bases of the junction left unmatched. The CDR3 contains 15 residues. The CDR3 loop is CASSAGTSGVYEQFF. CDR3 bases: TGTGCCAGCAGTGCCGGGACTAGCGGGGTCTATGAGCAGTTCTTC.

For the CDR3, the DNA is TGTGCCAGCAGCTGGCCGGGACTAGCGACCTACGAGCAGTACTTC. This translates into CASSWPGLATYEQYF. The chain employs TRBV11-2 and TRBJ2-7; 10 positions match TRBD2. Germline V lookup: CDR1 SGHAT, CDR2 FQNNGV. The length of the CDR3 is 15 residues. Trimming took 4 bases from V and 2 from J; bases not matched to a gene: 5. The full variable domain, its missing parts supplied by reference TRBV11-2 and TRBJ2-7, is EAGVAQSPRYKIIEKRQSVAFWCNPISGHATLYWYQQILGQGPKLLIQFQNNGVVDDSQLPKDRFSAERLKGVDSTLKIQPAKLEDSAVYLCASSWPGLATYEQYFGPGTRLTVT.

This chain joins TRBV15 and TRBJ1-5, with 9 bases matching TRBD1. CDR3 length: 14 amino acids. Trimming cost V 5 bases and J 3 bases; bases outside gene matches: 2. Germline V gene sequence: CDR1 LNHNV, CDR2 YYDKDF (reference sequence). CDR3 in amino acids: CATSYRGLNQPQHF. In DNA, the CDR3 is TGTGCCACCAGCTACAGGGGGCTCAATCAGCCCCAGCATTTT.